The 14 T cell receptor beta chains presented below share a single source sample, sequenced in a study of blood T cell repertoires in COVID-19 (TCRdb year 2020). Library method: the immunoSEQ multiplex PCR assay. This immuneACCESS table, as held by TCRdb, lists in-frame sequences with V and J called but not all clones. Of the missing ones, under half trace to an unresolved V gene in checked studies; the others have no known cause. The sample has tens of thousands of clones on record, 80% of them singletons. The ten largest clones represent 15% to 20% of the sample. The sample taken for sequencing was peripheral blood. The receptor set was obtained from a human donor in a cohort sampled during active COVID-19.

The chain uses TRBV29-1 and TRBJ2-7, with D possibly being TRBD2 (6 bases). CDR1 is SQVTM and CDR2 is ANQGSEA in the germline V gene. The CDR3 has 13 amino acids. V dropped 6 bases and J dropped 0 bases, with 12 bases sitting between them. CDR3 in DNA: TGCAGCGTCCTCTCGGGGGTCTCCTACGAGCAGTACTTC. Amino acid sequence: CSVLSGVSYEQYF.

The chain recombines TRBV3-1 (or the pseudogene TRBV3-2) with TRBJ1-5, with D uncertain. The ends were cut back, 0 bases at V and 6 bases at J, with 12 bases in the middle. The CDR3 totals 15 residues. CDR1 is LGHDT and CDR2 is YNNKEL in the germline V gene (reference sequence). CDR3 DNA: TGTGCCAGCAGCCAAGACGGAGGCAACAGTCAGCCCCAGCATTTT. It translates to CASSQDGGNSQPQHF.

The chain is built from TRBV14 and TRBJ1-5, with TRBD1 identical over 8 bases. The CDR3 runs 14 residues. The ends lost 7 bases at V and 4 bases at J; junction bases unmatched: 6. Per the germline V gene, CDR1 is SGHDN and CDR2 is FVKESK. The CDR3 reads CASNPGQVNQPQHF. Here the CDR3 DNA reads TGTGCCAGCAACCCGGGACAGGTTAATCAGCCCCAGCATTTT.

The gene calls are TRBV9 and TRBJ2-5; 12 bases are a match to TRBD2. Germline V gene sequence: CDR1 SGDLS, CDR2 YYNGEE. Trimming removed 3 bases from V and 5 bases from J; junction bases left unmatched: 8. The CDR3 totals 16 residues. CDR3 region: CASSAGGLAGGETQYF. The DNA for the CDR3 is TGTGCCAGCAGCGCCGGGGGGCTAGCGGGAGGGGAGACCCAGTACTTC.

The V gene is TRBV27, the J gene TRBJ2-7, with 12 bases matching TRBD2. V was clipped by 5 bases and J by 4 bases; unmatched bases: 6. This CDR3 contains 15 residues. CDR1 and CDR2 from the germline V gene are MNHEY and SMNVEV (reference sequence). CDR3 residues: CASSARLAGEYEQYF. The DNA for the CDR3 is TGTGCCAGCAGTGCGAGACTAGCGGGAGAATACGAGCAGTACTTC.

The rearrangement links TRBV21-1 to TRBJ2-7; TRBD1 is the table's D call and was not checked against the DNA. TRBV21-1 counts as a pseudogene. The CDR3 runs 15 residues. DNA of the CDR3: TGTGCCAGCAGCGCCCGAACAGGGGGCTCCTACGAGCAGTACTTC. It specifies CASSARTGGSYEQYF.

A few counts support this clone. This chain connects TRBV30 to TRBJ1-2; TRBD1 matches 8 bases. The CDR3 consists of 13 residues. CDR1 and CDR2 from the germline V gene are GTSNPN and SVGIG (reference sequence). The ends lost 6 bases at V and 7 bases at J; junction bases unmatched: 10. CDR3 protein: CACLIRGLGGYTF. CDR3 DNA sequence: TGTGCCTGCCTAATCAGGGGGCTTGGTGGCTACACCTTC. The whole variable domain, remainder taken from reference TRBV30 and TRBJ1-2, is SQTIHQWPATLVQPVGSPLSLECTVEGTSNPNLYWYRQAAGRGLQLLFYSVGIGQISSEVPQNLSASRPQDRQFILSSKKLLLSDSGFYLCACLIRGLGGYTFGSGTRLTVV.

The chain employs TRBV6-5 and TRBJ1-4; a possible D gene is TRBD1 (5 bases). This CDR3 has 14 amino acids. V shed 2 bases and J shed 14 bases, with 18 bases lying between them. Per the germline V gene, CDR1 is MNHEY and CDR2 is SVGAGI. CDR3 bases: TGTGCCAGCAGTTACCCGGGCGGGACCCAAATCCTGTTTTTT. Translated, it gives CASSYPGGTQILFF.

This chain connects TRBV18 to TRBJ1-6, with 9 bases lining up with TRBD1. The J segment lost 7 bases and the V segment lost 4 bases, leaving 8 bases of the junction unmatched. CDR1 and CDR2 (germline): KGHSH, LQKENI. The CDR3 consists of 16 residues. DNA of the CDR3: TGTGCCAGCTCACTAGGAGGGACAGGGATCAATTCACCCCTCCACTTT. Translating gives CASSLGGTGINSPLHF.

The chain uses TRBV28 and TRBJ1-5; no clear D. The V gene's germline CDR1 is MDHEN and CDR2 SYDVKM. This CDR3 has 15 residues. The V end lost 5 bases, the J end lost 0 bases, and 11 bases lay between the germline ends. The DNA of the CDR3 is TGTGCCAGCAGTACCCCAGATTATAGCAATCAGCCCCAGCATTTT. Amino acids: CASSTPDYSNQPQHF.

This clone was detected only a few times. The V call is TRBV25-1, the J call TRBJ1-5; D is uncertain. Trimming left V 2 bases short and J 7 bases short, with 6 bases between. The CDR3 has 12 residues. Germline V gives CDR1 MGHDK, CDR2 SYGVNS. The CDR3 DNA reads TGTGCCAGCAGTGAAGGGAGGCAGCCCCAGCATTTT. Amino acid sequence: CASSEGRQPQHF.

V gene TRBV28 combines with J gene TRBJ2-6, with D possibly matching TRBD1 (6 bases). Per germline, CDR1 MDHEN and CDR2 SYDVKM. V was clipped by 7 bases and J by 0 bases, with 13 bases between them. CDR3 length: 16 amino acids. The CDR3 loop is CASTALGGSGANVLTF. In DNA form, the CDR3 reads TGTGCCAGCACCGCCCTAGGGGGCTCTGGGGCCAACGTCCTGACTTTC. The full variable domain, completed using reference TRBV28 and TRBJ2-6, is DVKVTQSSRYLVKRTGEKVFLECVQDMDHENMFWYRQDPGLGLRLIYFSYDVKMKEKGDIPEGYSVSREKKERFSLILESASTNQTSMYLCASTALGGSGANVLTFGAGSRLTVL.

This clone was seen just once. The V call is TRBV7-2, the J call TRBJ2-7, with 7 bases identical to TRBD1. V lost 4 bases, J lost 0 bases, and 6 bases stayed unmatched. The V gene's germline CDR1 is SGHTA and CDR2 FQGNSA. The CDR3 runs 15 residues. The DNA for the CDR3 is TGTGCCAGCAGCTCCCGGGGACAGCTCTCCTACGAGCAGTACTTC. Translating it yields CASSSRGQLSYEQYF.

The CDR3 protein is CAIGTSTEQYF. For the CDR3, the DNA is TGTGCCATAGGGACTAGTACCGAGCAGTACTTC. The V call is TRBV10-3, the J call TRBJ2-7, with 8 nucleotides matching TRBD2. Germline lookup yields CDR1 ENHRY and CDR2 SYGVKD. V lost 9 bases, J lost 6 bases, and 4 bases stayed unmatched. CDR3 length equals 11 residues.